The T cell receptor (beta chain) described here comes from a study of technical replicates of blood from several donors. Deletions cut 6 bases from V and 0 bases from J, with 17 bases between. This CDR3 is 16 amino acids long. Germline V lookup: CDR1 MNHNY, CDR2 SVGAGI (reference sequence). Using immunoSEQ multiplex PCR, the repertoire was profiled, and TCRdb retains in-frame clones only, with some absent. The sample records tens of thousands of clones, 65% to 90% being singletons. This clone showed up just once. The chain has TRBV6-6 and TRBJ1-2; perhaps TRBD1 as D (5 bases). The sequence was obtained from a human donor in good health. Some clones in this sample may be carry-over from other donors' samples. Specimen: PBMCs. The CDR3 DNA follows: TGTGCCAGCAGCCACGCGGGGGGAGTGCCTAACTATGGCTACACCTTC. Translation: CASSHAGGVPNYGYTF.